This is a list of T cell receptor beta chains from one sample in a study of control samples from healthy donors and cancer patients. Only in-frame clones appear in the TCRdb table, and some are missing; sequencing was by immunoSEQ multiplex PCR. Found here are fewer than 200,000 clones; the top ten clones hold more than 2%. The sample consisted of blood. These receptors came from a woman in her 30s in good health. CDR3s include the opening cysteine and the closing phenylalanine or tryptophan. D genes are given only for firm matches.

cdr3_nt cdr3_aa d_call j_call cdr3_length v_call
TGTGCCAGCAGCGAGGGGAATATGAACACTGAAGCTTTCTTT CASSEGNMNTEAFF . TRBJ1-1 14 TRBV7-6
TGCAGCGTTGGATTCGGGACAGGTGGGAATGAAAAACTGTTTTTT CSVGFGTGGNEKLFF TRBD1 TRBJ1-4 15 TRBV29-1
TGTGCCGGGACTAGCGGGGGATACGAGCAGTACTTC CAGTSGGYEQYF TRBD2 TRBJ2-7 12 TRBV30
TGTGCCAGCAGCAAACCCCAGGGGAAAGAGACCCAGTACTTC CASSKPQGKETQYF . TRBJ2-5 14 TRBV11-2
TGCAGCGTTGTAGCTCTGAACACTGAAGCTTTCTTT CSVVALNTEAFF . TRBJ1-1 12 TRBV29-1
TGTGCCAGCACCGGGGCCGAGAACACTGAAGCTTTCTTT CASTGAENTEAFF . TRBJ1-1 13 TRBV21-1
TGTGCCAGCACCCTAATAAATCAGCCCCAGCATTTT CASTLINQPQHF . TRBJ1-5 12 TRBV28
TGTGCCAGCAGCCAAGATTTCTGGGGGATAAGCAATCAGCCCCAGCATTTT CASSQDFWGISNQPQHF . TRBJ1-5 17 TRBV4-2
TGCAGCGTTGTCTGGGCGCCCATTGTATTTGGCTACACCTTC CSVVWAPIVFGYTF . TRBJ1-2 14 TRBV29-1
TGTGCCAGCAGCGGACAGGGGGCAACCGGGGAGCTGTTTTTT CASSGQGATGELFF TRBD1 TRBJ2-2 14 TRBV2
TGTGCCAGCCAAACGGGATTTAACCAGTTCTTC CASQTGFNQFF . TRBJ2-1 11 TRBV28
TGTGCCAGCGGTTCCGGGCGCTACAATGAGCAGTTCTTC CASGSGRYNEQFF . TRBJ2-1 13 TRBV5-5
TGTGCCACCCCACGGAGGGCGCGGGTAGCTGAAGGTTGGGGCTACACCTTC CATPRRARVAEGWGYTF . TRBJ1-2 17 TRBV2
TGTGCCAGCAGCTCCGGATCGGCGGGCTATGGCTACACCTTC CASSSGSAGYGYTF . TRBJ1-2 14 TRBV7-8
TGTGCCAGCAGTTTAGCAGGGTCGAGGAACACTGAAGCTTTCTTT CASSLAGSRNTEAFF . TRBJ1-1 15 TRBV28
TGTGCCAGCAGCCACTTACGGGGGACCAATGAGCAGTTCTTC CASSHLRGTNEQFF . TRBJ2-1 14 TRBV3-1/TRBV3-2
TGTGCCAGCAGCCAAGATGTAGCGCGGCTTGACCATAAAGAGACCCAGTACTTC CASSQDVARLDHKETQYF . TRBJ2-5 18 TRBV4-2
TGTGCCTGGAACGGGTACTCTGGAAACACCATATATTTT CAWNGYSGNTIYF . TRBJ1-3 13 TRBV30
TGTGCCAGCAGCTTAGTAATGGCATCTGGAAACACCATATATTTT CASSLVMASGNTIYF . TRBJ1-3 15 TRBV7-9
TGTGCCAGCAGCTTAGAGGACACCGGGGAGCTGTTTTTT CASSLEDTGELFF . TRBJ2-2 13 TRBV11-3
TGTGCCAGCAGCCAACTAGCGGGGGGCACAGATACGCAGTATTTT CASSQLAGGTDTQYF TRBD2 TRBJ2-3 15 TRBV6-5
TGTGCCAGCAGTGAGGCACAGGGGGTCGGCTACACCTTC CASSEAQGVGYTF TRBD1 TRBJ1-2 13 TRBV6-1
TGTGCCAGCAGTTACTCGATAAGGGGCTACACCTTC CASSYSIRGYTF . TRBJ1-2 12 TRBV6-2/TRBV6-3
TGTGCCAGCAGCTTGAATCTGGGAACTGGCTACGAGCAGTACTTC CASSLNLGTGYEQYF . TRBJ2-7 15 TRBV7-8
TGTGCCAGCAGTGCCCAGCCTGGGACGGCCACTGAAGCTTTCTTT CASSAQPGTATEAFF . TRBJ1-1 15 TRBV27
TGTGCCAGCTCATTCTACAATGAGCAGTTCTTC CASSFYNEQFF . TRBJ2-1 11 TRBV28
TGTGCCAGCAGAGAAAGGGCTGAAGCTTTCTTT CASRERAEAFF . TRBJ1-1 11 TRBV12-3/TRBV12-4
TGTGCCAGCAGCACACCCTCTTCAGGGAGGGGGGCCAACGTCCTGACTTTC CASSTPSSGRGANVLTF . TRBJ2-6 17 TRBV9
TGCGCCAGCAGCCAAGTGGGCCAGCCCCAGCATTTT CASSQVGQPQHF . TRBJ1-5 12 TRBV4-1
TGTGCCTGGATAGGAAGCGGTCGATCCTACGAGCAGTACTTC CAWIGSGRSYEQYF . TRBJ2-7 14 TRBV30
TGCGCCAGCAGCTTTGGCGGACGAAATGAAAAACTGTTTTTT CASSFGGRNEKLFF . TRBJ1-4 14 TRBV5-1
TGCAGTGCTAGAGGAGGGGGCTCGACGAATTTT CSARGGGSTNF TRBD1 TRBJ2-3 11 TRBV20-1
TGTGCCAGCAGTCGAATCGGGCCTCCGGAGGCCTACGAGCAGTACTTC CASSRIGPPEAYEQYF . TRBJ2-7 16 TRBV27
TGCGCCAGCAGCTCTTTACCAGGCACTGAAGCTTTCTTT CASSSLPGTEAFF . TRBJ1-1 13 TRBV5-1
TGTGCCAGCAGACACCTACAGGGGGCCGGGGAGCTGTTTTTT CASRHLQGAGELFF TRBD1 TRBJ2-2 14 TRBV6-6
TGTGCCAGCAGTTTAACGACACCTAACTATGGCTACACCTTC CASSLTTPNYGYTF . TRBJ1-2 14 TRBV28
TGTGCCTGGAGCAAAACCGGGACAGTCCATTATGGCTACACCTTC CAWSKTGTVHYGYTF TRBD1 TRBJ1-2 15 TRBV30
TGTGCCAGCCAAGGACTAGTGTCCGGGGAGCTGTTTTTT CASQGLVSGELFF TRBD2 TRBJ2-2 13 TRBV27
TGTGCCAGCAGTCTTCAGGCAGGGCAAGAGACCCAGTACTTC CASSLQAGQETQYF . TRBJ2-5 14 TRBV2
TGTGCCAGCAGCCTCGGGACAGGGAACACCGGGGAGCTGTTTTTT CASSLGTGNTGELFF TRBD1 TRBJ2-2 15 TRBV7-2
TGTGCCAGCAGTTATAGCGGGGGGGCGGAGGATACGCAGTATTTT CASSYSGGAEDTQYF TRBD2 TRBJ2-3 15 TRBV28
TGTGCCAGCAGTGTCCCTAACGTCAATGAGCAGTTCTTC CASSVPNVNEQFF . TRBJ2-1 13 TRBV2
TGTGCCAGCAGCCCCCACATACTAGCCAACACCGGGGAGCTGTTTTTT CASSPHILANTGELFF . TRBJ2-2 16 TRBV21-1
TGTGCCACCAGCAGAGATCCCTACAGCCCCAGGCAAAACTATGGCTACACCTTC CATSRDPYSPRQNYGYTF . TRBJ1-2 18 TRBV15
TGTGCCAGCAGCGGGAGCTACAATGAGCAGTTCTTC CASSGSYNEQFF . TRBJ2-1 12 TRBV7-3
TGTGCCACCAGCAGAGTAGGGTTCTCCTACAATGAGCAGTTCTTC CATSRVGFSYNEQFF . TRBJ2-1 15 TRBV15
TGCAGCGTCGAGGGACCTAGGTCCTCAGATACGCAGTATTTT CSVEGPRSSDTQYF . TRBJ2-3 14 TRBV29-1
TGCGCCAGCAGCTTCACTTCCGGGACAGGGGCCACTGAAGCTTTCTTT CASSFTSGTGATEAFF TRBD1 TRBJ1-1 16 TRBV5-1
TGTGCCAGCAGCGGGGGGGTTACCTACGAGCAGTACTTC CASSGGVTYEQYF . TRBJ2-7 13 TRBV9
TGCGCCAGCAGCCGACGACTAGCGGGACACTACGAGCAGTACTTC CASSRRLAGHYEQYF TRBD2 TRBJ2-7 15 TRBV4-3
TGCGCCAGCAGCCAAGAAAGGGACAGGGGCTACGAGCAGTACTTC CASSQERDRGYEQYF TRBD1 TRBJ2-7 15 TRBV4-3
TGTGCCAGCAGCGAAAGGCAGGGTCCACCCCTCCACTTT CASSERQGPPLHF . TRBJ1-6 13 TRBV27
TGTGCCAGCAGCGGTCTAGCGAGCGGCACAGATACGCAGTATTTT CASSGLASGTDTQYF . TRBJ2-3 15 TRBV7-2
TGCGCCAGCAGCCAAGTCGGACAGCTTAATGGCTACACCTTC CASSQVGQLNGYTF . TRBJ1-2 14 TRBV4-1
TGTGCCAGCAGCCTTCGGACTCAGGATGTAGGCTACACCTTC CASSLRTQDVGYTF . TRBJ1-2 14 TRBV5-5
TGTGCCAGCTCACCCCCGAGAGGTGCCAAATCAGGCTCCTATAATTCACCCCTCCACTTT CASSPPRGAKSGSYNSPLHF . TRBJ1-6 20 TRBV18